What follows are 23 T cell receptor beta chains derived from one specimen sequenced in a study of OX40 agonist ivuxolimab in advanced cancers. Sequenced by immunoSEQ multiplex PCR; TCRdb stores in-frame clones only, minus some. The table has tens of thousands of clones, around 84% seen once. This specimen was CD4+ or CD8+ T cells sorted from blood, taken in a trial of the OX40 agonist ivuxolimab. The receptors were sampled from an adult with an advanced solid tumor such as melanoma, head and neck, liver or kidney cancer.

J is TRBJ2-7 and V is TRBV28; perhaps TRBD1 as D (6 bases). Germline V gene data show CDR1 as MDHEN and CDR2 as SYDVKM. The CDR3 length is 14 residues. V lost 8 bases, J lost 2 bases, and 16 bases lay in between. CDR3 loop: CASRPRDNPYEQYF. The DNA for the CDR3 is TGTGCCAGCCGTCCCCGGGACAACCCCTACGAGCAGTACTTC.

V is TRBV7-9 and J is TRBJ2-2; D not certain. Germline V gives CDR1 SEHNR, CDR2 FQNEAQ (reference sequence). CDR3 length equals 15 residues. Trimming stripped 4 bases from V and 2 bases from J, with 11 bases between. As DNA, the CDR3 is TGTGCCAGCAGCTCCGGGTCCTTCAACACCGGGGAGCTGTTTTTT. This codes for CASSSGSFNTGELFF.

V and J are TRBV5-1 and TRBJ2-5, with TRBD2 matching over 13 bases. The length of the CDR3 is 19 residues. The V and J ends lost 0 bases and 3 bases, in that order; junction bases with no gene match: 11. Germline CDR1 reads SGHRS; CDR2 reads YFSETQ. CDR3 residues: CASSLGTSGGVKRKETQYF. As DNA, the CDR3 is TGCGCCAGCAGCTTGGGGACTAGCGGGGGCGTCAAGCGGAAAGAGACCCAGTACTTC.

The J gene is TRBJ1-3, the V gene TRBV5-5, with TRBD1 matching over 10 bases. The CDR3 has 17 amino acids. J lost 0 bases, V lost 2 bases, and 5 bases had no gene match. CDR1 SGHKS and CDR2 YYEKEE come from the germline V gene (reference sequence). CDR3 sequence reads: CASSFETGGYSGNTIYF. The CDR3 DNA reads TGTGCCAGCAGCTTTGAGACAGGGGGCTACTCTGGAAACACCATATATTTT.

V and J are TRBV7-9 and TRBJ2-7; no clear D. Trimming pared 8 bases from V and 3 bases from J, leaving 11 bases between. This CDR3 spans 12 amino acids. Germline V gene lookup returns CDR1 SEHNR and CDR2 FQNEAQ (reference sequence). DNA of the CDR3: TGTGCCAGCCGGGCCTCCGGCTACGAGCAGTACTTC. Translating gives CASRASGYEQYF.

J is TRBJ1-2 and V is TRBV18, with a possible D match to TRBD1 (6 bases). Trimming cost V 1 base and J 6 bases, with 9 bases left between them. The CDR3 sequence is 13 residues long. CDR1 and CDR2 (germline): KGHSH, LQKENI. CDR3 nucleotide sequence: TGTGCCAGCTCACCACGAGGGGGGGATGGCTACACCTTC. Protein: CASSPRGGDGYTF.

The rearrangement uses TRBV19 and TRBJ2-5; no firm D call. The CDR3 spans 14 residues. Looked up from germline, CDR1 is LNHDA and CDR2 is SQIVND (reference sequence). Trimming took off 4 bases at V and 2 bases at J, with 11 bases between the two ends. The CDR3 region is CASSTGAEQETQYF. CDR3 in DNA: TGTGCCAGTAGTACGGGCGCAGAACAAGAGACCCAGTACTTC.

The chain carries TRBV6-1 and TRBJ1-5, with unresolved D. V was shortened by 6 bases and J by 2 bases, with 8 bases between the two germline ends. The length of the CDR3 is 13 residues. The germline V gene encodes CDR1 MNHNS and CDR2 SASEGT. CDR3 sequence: CASSEPGNQPQHF. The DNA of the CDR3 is TGTGCCAGCAGCGAACCTGGCAATCAGCCCCAGCATTTT.

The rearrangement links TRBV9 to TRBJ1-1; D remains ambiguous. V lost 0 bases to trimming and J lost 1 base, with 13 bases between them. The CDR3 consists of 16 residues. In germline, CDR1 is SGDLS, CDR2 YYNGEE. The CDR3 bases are TGTGCCAGCAGCGTAGCCCCAAGCCTAGAGAACACTGAAGCTTTCTTT. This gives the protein CASSVAPSLENTEAFF.

The CDR3 nucleotides are TGTGCCAGCAAGTACTCTCCGGGACTAGCGGGGGGGCACGGCGGGGAGCTGTTTTTT. Its translation: CASKYSPGLAGGHGGELFF. V gene TRBV7-2 combines with J gene TRBJ2-2; 16 positions agree with TRBD2. CDR3 length equals 19 residues. Germline loops: CDR1 SGHTA, CDR2 FQGNSA. V gave up 7 bases and J gave up 7 bases; unmatched junction bases: 15.

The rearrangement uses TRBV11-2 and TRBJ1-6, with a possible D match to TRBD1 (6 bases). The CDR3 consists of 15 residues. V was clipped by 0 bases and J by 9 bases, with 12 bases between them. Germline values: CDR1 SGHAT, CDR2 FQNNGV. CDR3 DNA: TGTGCCAGCAGCTTAGAGGGGGCATGGTCTTCACCCCTCCACTTT. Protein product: CASSLEGAWSSPLHF.

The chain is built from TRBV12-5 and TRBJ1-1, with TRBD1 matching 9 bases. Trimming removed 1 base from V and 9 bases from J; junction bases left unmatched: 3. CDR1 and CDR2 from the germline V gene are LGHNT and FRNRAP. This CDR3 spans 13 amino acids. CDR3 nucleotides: TGTGCTAGTGGTTTGGACAGGGGGCGAAAAGCTTTCTTT. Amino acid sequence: CASGLDRGRKAFF.

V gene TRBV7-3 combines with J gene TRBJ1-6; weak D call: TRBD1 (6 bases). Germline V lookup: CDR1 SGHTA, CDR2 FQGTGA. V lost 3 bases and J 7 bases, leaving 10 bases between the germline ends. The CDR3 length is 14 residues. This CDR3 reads CASSFKGQNSPLHF. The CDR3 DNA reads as TGTGCCAGCAGCTTCAAAGGACAGAATTCACCCCTCCACTTT.

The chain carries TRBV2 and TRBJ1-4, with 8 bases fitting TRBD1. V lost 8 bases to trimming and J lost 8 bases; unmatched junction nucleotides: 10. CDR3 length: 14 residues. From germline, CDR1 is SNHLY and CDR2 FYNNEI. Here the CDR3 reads CASGRTGLLEKLFF. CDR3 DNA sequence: TGTGCCAGCGGCCGGACAGGGCTTTTAGAAAAACTGTTTTTT.

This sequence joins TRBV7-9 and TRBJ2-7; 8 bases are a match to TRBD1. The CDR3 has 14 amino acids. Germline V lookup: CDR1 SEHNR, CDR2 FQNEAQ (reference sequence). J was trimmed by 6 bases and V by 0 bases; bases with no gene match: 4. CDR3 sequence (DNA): TGTGCCAGCAGCTTAGCGCAGACAGGGGCCGAGCAGTACTTC. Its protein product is CASSLAQTGAEQYF.

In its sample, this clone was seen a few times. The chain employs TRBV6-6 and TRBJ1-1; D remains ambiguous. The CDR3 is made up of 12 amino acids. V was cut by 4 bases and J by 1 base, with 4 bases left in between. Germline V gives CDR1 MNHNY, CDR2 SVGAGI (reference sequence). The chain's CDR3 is CASSWTNTEAFF. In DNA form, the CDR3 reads TGTGCCAGCAGTTGGACGAACACTGAAGCTTTCTTT.

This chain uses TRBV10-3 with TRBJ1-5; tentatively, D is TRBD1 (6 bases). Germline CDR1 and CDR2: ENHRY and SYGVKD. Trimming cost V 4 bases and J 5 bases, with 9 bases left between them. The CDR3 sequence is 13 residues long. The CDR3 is CAISGGGDQPQHF. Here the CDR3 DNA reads TGTGCCATCAGTGGAGGGGGGGATCAGCCCCAGCATTTT.

The CDR3 spells CASSLAGPAGTEAFF. In nucleotides, the CDR3 is TGTGCCAGCAGCTTAGCAGGGCCGGCGGGCACTGAAGCTTTCTTT. V usage is TRBV11-3 and J usage is TRBJ1-1; the D gene is possibly TRBD1 (5 bases). The CDR3 contains 15 residues. V lost 1 base and J lost 4, with 13 bases in between. The germline V gene has CDR1 SGHNT and CDR2 YENEEA.

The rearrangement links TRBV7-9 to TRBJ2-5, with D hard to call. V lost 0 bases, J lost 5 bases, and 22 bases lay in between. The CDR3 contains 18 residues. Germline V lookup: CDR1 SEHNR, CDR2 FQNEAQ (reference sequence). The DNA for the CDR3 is TGTGCCAGCAGCTTAGCTTGGGAATTAGTCGCGACCCAGGAGACCCAGTACTTC. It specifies CASSLAWELVATQETQYF.

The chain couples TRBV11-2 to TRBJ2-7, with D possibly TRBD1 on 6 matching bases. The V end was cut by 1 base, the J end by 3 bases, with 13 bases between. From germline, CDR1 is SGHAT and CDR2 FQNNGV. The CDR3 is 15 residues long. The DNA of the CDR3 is TGTGCCAGCAGCTTAGTATTCGGACAGAACTACGAGCAGTACGTC. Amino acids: CASSLVFGQNYEQYV.

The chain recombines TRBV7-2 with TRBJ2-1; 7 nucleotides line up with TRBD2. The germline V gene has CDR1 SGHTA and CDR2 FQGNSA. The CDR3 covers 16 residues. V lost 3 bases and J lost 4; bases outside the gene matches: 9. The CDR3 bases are TGTGCCAGCAGCTTTAGTGGTGGGGGGGTTTACAATGAGCAGTTCTTC. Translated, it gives CASSFSGGGVYNEQFF.

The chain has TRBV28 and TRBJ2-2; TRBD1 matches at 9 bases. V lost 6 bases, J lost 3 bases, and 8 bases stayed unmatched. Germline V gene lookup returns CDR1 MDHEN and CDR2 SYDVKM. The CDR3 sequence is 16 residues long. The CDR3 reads CASRPQGAQDTGELFF. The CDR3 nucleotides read TGTGCCAGCAGACCACAGGGGGCGCAGGACACCGGGGAGCTGTTTTTT.

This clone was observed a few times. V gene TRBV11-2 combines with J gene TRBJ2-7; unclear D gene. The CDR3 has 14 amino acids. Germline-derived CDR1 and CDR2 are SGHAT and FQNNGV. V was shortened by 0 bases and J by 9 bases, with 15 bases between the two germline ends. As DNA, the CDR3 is TGTGCCAGCAGCTTAGATGCCCCGATTCCTGCGCAGTACGTC. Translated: CASSLDAPIPAQYV.